This T cell receptor (beta chain) was recovered during a study of blood T cell repertoires in COVID-19. Turning to the study itself: Specimens from acute and convalescent COVID-19 originated in the United States, Italy and Spain. T cells, B-cell-depleted T cells, or PBMCs provided the cDNA or gDNA that served as material.

The CDR3 is made up of 14 amino acids. The germline V gene has CDR1 KGHDR and CDR2 SFDVKD. V was cut by 1 base and J by 2 bases, with 7 bases left in between. In the authors' workflow: By means of reference gene primer amplification, nucleated cell counts were estimated. The table came from immunoSEQ multiplex PCR; TCRdb's copy has only in-frame clones and leaves some out. The DNA gave D and trimming, while V, J and clone size come from that table. There are 65,000 to 80,000 clones in the sample; 86% occur only once, and roughly 2% lies in the top ten. The clonotype was recovered from a man aged 25-45 years with acute or convalescent COVID-19. The source material was peripheral blood. This chain links TRBV24-1 with TRBJ1-2; unclear D gene. The CDR3 nucleotides read TGTGCCACCAGTGATTTAAAGCAAAACTATGGCTACACCTTC. Translating gives CATSDLKQNYGYTF.